A selection of T cell receptor beta chains follows, all from one sample in a study of blood T cell repertoires in COVID-19. Profiling relied on immunoSEQ multiplex PCR, and the TCRdb table lists in-frame clones only, not all of them. The sample has about 50,000 clones, 75% to 90% seen once. The sequenced material came from peripheral blood. These receptors were obtained from a woman older than 75 with COVID-19, enrolled during active disease. Each CDR3 is given with its conserved first and last residue. The D gene is left open where the match is weak. Not all rows give a size; the values are once, few, many and, for expanded clones, a class.

v_call	clone_size	d_call	j_call	cdr3_nt	cdr3_aa
TRBV25-1	-	TRBD1	TRBJ1-1	TGTGCCAGCAGTGAACAGGGGGGTGGCACTGAAGCTTTCTTT	CASSEQGGGTEAFF
TRBV6-5	-	-	TRBJ1-2	TGTGCCAGCAGTAAACCGGACAGCTCCATCTATGGCTACACCTTC	CASSKPDSSIYGYTF
TRBV7-2	-	TRBD1	TRBJ1-6	TGTGCCAGCAGCCACAGGGGCCTTGGGGATTCACCCCTCCACTTT	CASSHRGLGDSPLHF
TRBV28	-	-	TRBJ2-2	TGTGCCAGCAGTTTAGGGGGCGCCGGCACCGGGGAGCTGTTTTTT	CASSLGGAGTGELFF
TRBV10-2	-	-	TRBJ1-1	TGCGCCAGCAGGGACCATCGAGCCAGGGTAACTGAAGCTTTCTTT	CASRDHRARVTEAFF
TRBV2	-	-	TRBJ2-5	TGTGCCAGCAGTGATAGTGGGAGGTTGCTCGAGACCCAGTACTTC	CASSDSGRLLETQYF
TRBV5-1	-	-	TRBJ1-3	TGCGCCAGCAGCGTGCAGGGAACTGGAAACACCATATATTTT	CASSVQGTGNTIYF
TRBV7-9	-	-	TRBJ2-5	TGTGCCAGCAGCTTCCGAGGCGAAAGGGGGATGGGAGAGACCCAGTACTTC	CASSFRGERGMGETQYF
TRBV2	once	TRBD1	TRBJ1-5	TGTGCCAGCAGTCCTCTCCGGACAGGGGGCATTGAGCCCCAGCATTTT	CASSPLRTGGIEPQHF
TRBV6-1	-	-	TRBJ2-5	TGTGCCAGCAGTGAGGGGCCGTTCCAAGAGACCCAGTACTTC	CASSEGPFQETQYF
TRBV5-1	once	-	TRBJ2-1	TGCGCCAGCAGAACATCAGCGGGCCCCAACAATGAGCAGTTCTTC	CASRTSAGPNNEQFF
TRBV18	-	TRBD1	TRBJ2-2	TGTGCCAGCTCTTACGCGGGACAGGGGGCCGGGGAGCTGTTTTTT	CASSYAGQGAGELFF
TRBV15	-	-	TRBJ1-6	TGTGCCACCAGCGGGGGGGGAGAGCCCTATAATTCACCCCTCCACTTT	CATSGGGEPYNSPLHF
TRBV5-4	-	TRBD2	TRBJ2-5	TGTGCCAGCAGCTCGGGACTAGCGGTCCAAGAGACCCAGTACTTC	CASSSGLAVQETQYF
TRBV6-1	-	-	TRBJ1-2	TGTGCCAGCAGTGAAGGGGTTGCAGGGGCGGGCTATGGCTACACCTTC	CASSEGVAGAGYGYTF
TRBV5-4	-	-	TRBJ1-3	TGTGCCAGCAGCCCAGGGCCTATTTTCTCTGGAAACACCATATATTTT	CASSPGPIFSGNTIYF
TRBV4-2	-	-	TRBJ1-2	TGTGCCAGCAGCCACTTTGAAGCACGCCGAGATGGCTACACCTTC	CASSHFEARRDGYTF
TRBV19	-	TRBD1	TRBJ2-2	TGTGCCAGTACCCCAGAGGGGGCGGACACCGGGGAGCTGTTTTTT	CASTPEGADTGELFF
TRBV5-1	-	TRBD1	TRBJ1-2	TGCGCCAGCAGCTACGGGACAGGGGGTCTCTCTTCGTATGGCTACACCTTC	CASSYGTGGLSSYGYTF
TRBV5-1	-	TRBD1	TRBJ1-2	TGCGCCAGCAGCCCGGGACAGGGGGCTCTAGGCTATGGCTACACCTTC	CASSPGQGALGYGYTF
TRBV30	-	-	TRBJ1-6	TGTGCCTGTCGAGTGTTGGGGGCAGGTAATTCACCCCTCCACTTT	CACRVLGAGNSPLHF
TRBV14	-	-	TRBJ1-6	TGTGCCAGCAGCCAATTCGCCGGTTCACCCCTCCACTTT	CASSQFAGSPLHF
TRBV7-9	-	-	TRBJ1-4	TGTGCCAGCAGCACCCCCCGGGGAGGCGTTGAAAAACTGTTTTTT	CASSTPRGGVEKLFF
TRBV5-1	-	TRBD1	TRBJ1-6	TGCGCCAGCAGCTTGGCCGGCGGGACAGGGGGGTCACCCCTCCACTTT	CASSLAGGTGGSPLHF
TRBV7-9	-	TRBD1	TRBJ1-1	TGTGCCAGCAGCTCGGGACAGATGAGTTTGTGGATGAACACTGAAGCTTTCTTT	CASSSGQMSLWMNTEAFF
TRBV7-9	-	TRBD2	TRBJ2-3	TGTGCCAGCAGCTTTCGCACGACTAGCGGGGTACGAGATACGCAGTATTTT	CASSFRTTSGVRDTQYF
TRBV2	-	-	TRBJ1-1	TGTGCCAGCAGATTCCACAGGGACACTGAAGCTTTCTTT	CASRFHRDTEAFF
TRBV29-1	-	-	TRBJ2-7	TGCAGCGTGAAAAGCCACGAAATTGGGCCTTACGAGCAGTACTTC	CSVKSHEIGPYEQYF
TRBV6-6	-	TRBD2	TRBJ2-1	TGTGCCAGCAGTTTCCTCCTAGCGGGCGGGAATGAGCAGTTCTTC	CASSFLLAGGNEQFF
TRBV2	-	-	TRBJ2-3	TGTGCCAGCAGTGGGACTACTTATACGCAGTATTTT	CASSGTTYTQYF
TRBV19	-	-	TRBJ2-7	TGTGCCAGTAGTATAGATCTACGCCCATCCTACGAGCAGTACTTC	CASSIDLRPSYEQYF
TRBV4-1	-	TRBD2	TRBJ2-5	TGCGCCAGCAGCCTTGGGACTAGCGGGAGACAAGAGACCCAGTACTTC	CASSLGTSGRQETQYF
TRBV6-6	once	-	TRBJ1-5	TGTGCCAGCAGTTACTCGACAGCCCCACTCAATCAGCCCCAGCATTTT	CASSYSTAPLNQPQHF
TRBV5-5	-	TRBD1	TRBJ1-1	TGTGCCAGCAGCTCCTGGACAGGGGGCATCACTGAAGCTTTCTTT	CASSSWTGGITEAFF
TRBV6-5	once	-	TRBJ2-7	TGTGCCAGCAGTAAAAGAGCGGGGACACTCGACGAGCAGTACTTC	CASSKRAGTLDEQYF
TRBV2	-	-	TRBJ2-7	TGTGCCAGCAGTGGTAGCTCCTACGAGCAGTACTTC	CASSGSSYEQYF
TRBV5-4	-	TRBD1	TRBJ1-4	TGTGCCAGCAGCCCGGACAGGGGAGGTGAAAAACTGTTTTTT	CASSPDRGGEKLFF
TRBV5-1	-	TRBD1	TRBJ1-1	TGCGCCAGCAGCTCGTACACGACAGGGAGAACGAACACTGAAGCTTTCTTT	CASSSYTTGRTNTEAFF
TRBV13	-	TRBD2	TRBJ2-7	TGTGCCAGCAGCCGTCCCGGGACTAGCGCGTCCTACGAGCAGTACTTC	CASSRPGTSASYEQYF
TRBV5-1	-	-	TRBJ1-2	TGCGCCAGCAGCTTGGAATGGGGAGTTGGCTACACCTTC	CASSLEWGVGYTF
TRBV2	-	TRBD1	TRBJ1-2	TGTGCCAGCCGTGAAAAAGACAGGGGTGGGTCATATGGCTACACCTTC	CASREKDRGGSYGYTF
TRBV27	once	-	TRBJ2-1	TGTGCCAGCAGTTCACCGGGACTGTCCCTCGGGGAGCAGTTCTTC	CASSSPGLSLGEQFF
TRBV28	few	TRBD1	TRBJ1-1	TGTGCCAGTAGGACAGGGGGTTTGGCTTTCTTT	CASRTGGLAFF
TRBV5-1	-	-	TRBJ1-6	TGCGCCAGCAGCTTGTCGCTGAGCTCCTATAATTCACCCCTCCACTTT	CASSLSLSSYNSPLHF
TRBV6-5	once	-	TRBJ1-1	TGTGCCAGCGGGCAGGGCCACCCAGTTGAAGCTTTCTTT	CASGQGHPVEAFF
TRBV29-1	-	TRBD1	TRBJ1-1	TGCAGCGTTGCGGGACAGGGATTGGCTTTCTTT	CSVAGQGLAFF
TRBV19	-	TRBD1	TRBJ2-7	TGTGCCAGTACCCCGACAGGGGGCACCGACGAGCAGTACTTC	CASTPTGGTDEQYF
TRBV3-1/TRBV3-2	-	-	TRBJ2-5	TGTGCCAGCAGCCGAGTTTACCGCTTCCCGGAGACCCAGTACTTC	CASSRVYRFPETQYF
TRBV12-5	-	-	TRBJ2-7	TGTGCTAGTGGTCCCAAAGTAAGGGGCTCGCACGAGCAGTACTTC	CASGPKVRGSHEQYF